This T cell receptor (beta chain) came from a study of T cell repertoires in cytomegalovirus infection. Study background: Public TCR beta signatures were indicative of both CMV infection and a matching HLA type. Study-level points and caveats: Ex vivo responses were dominated by HLA-C-restricted CMV-specific TCR beta clonotypes.

Using its own MiXCR run on the reads, TCRdb lists one record per CDR3 protein. The data show a few hundred thousand distinct CDR3 sequences, over 15% seen once. This clonotype was detected ten times or more. What it binds is not known. This CDR3 has 17 amino acids. The germline V and J ends were trimmed by 2 bases and 3 bases, with 20 bases remaining between them. Germline assignment: CDR1 SGHTA and CDR2 FQGNSA. The chain joins TRBV7-2 to TRBJ2-7, with a possible D match to TRBD1 (6 bases). What was sequenced was CD8+ T cells from PBMCs. This receptor was taken from a human donor in good health (CMV status not recorded). Some clones in this sample may be carry-over from other donors' samples. CDR3 sequence (DNA): TGTGCCAGCAGCTTACACCTAGGGACACAGTTAGTCTACGAGCAGTACTTC. It yields the protein CASSLHLGTQLVYEQYF.